Presented here are 29 T cell receptor beta chains from one specimen sequenced in a study of PD-1 blockade in classical Hodgkin lymphoma. The time point denotes: cycle 4 day 1 (C4D1), after 6 weeks of nivolumab. Every patient experienced relapse after autologous stem cell transplantation, and brentuximab vedotin exposure varied. Negative magnetic selection isolated CD4+ T cells from thawed PBMCs. Clones were sequenced by immunoSEQ multiplex PCR, and TCRdb holds only the in-frame ones, with some missing. The table has around 18,000 clones, roughly 75% seen once. This material consisted of CD4+ T cells from blood, taken before the fourth cycle of nivolumab. These receptors came from a human donor with classical Hodgkin lymphoma.

This clone was detected only once. CDR3 DNA: TGTGCCAGCAGAGCAGACATGGCCCTGAATGAAAAACTGTTTTTT. This translates into CASRADMALNEKLFF. The rearrangement joins TRBV28 to TRBJ1-4, with D unresolved. The V and J ends lost 6 bases and 5 bases respectively, with 16 bases between them. The V gene's germline CDR1 is MDHEN and CDR2 SYDVKM. This CDR3 is 15 amino acids long. Supplemented by reference TRBV28 and TRBJ1-4, the full variable domain reads DVKVTQSSRYLVKRTGEKVFLECVQDMDHENMFWYRQDPGLGLRLIYFSYDVKMKEKGDIPEGYSVSREKKERFSLILESASTNQTSMYLCASRADMALNEKLFFGSGTQLSVL.

The chain uses TRBV29-1 and TRBJ2-7; the D gene could be TRBD1 or TRBD2 (5 bases each). Germline V gene lookup returns CDR1 SQVTM and CDR2 ANQGSEA. The V end lost 4 bases, the J end lost 3 bases, and 13 bases lay between the germline ends. The CDR3 loop spans 13 amino acids. CDR3: CSVGDGSFYEQYF. Written as DNA, the CDR3 is TGCAGCGTTGGGGACGGATCCTTCTACGAGCAGTACTTC.

The CDR3 coding sequence is TGTGCCAGCAGTTCAAATGTAGGGACAGGGGGCGCGATCTATGGCTACACCTTC. Amino acid sequence: CASSSNVGTGGAIYGYTF. The chain employs TRBV28 and TRBJ1-2; 12 nucleotides match TRBD1. The V and J ends lost 4 bases and 4 bases, in that order; junction bases with no gene match: 13. The CDR3 extends over 18 amino acids. Germline values: CDR1 MDHEN, CDR2 SYDVKM.

This clone was seen a few times. The chain is built from TRBV7-8 and TRBJ2-5, with D possibly TRBD2 on 5 matching bases. The CDR3 consists of 14 residues. Germline loops: CDR1 SGHVS, CDR2 FQNEAQ. With 4 bases removed from V and 7 bases from J, the gap between germline ends came to 16 bases. CDR3 sequence (DNA): TGTGCCAGCAGCTCGACGGGGTGGTCCGGGACCCAGTACTTC. Its protein product is CASSSTGWSGTQYF.

The chain employs TRBV14 and TRBJ2-3; D is possibly TRBD1 (6 bases). This CDR3 contains 13 residues. Germline V gene sequence: CDR1 SGHDN, CDR2 FVKESK. Trimming pared 1 base from V and 10 bases from J, leaving 12 bases between. CDR3 amino acids: CASSQASAGAQYF. The DNA of the CDR3 is TGTGCCAGCAGCCAAGCATCGGCAGGGGCGCAGTATTTT.

J is TRBJ2-6 and V is TRBV2, with no clear D. Trimming pared 4 bases from V and 0 bases from J, leaving 13 bases between. The CDR3 loop spans 17 amino acids. Germline values: CDR1 SNHLY, CDR2 FYNNEI. The CDR3 loop is CASSVDLPLSGANVLTF. CDR3 bases: TGTGCCAGCAGTGTTGACCTACCTCTCTCTGGGGCCAACGTCCTGACTTTC.

This clone came up a few times. The rearrangement joins TRBV30 to TRBJ1-2; D possibly corresponds to TRBD1 (5 bases). The length of the CDR3 is 11 residues. Germline V gene sequence: CDR1 GTSNPN, CDR2 SVGIG (reference sequence). The V end lost 8 bases, the J end lost 7 bases, and 14 bases lay between the germline ends. The CDR3 DNA reads TGTGCCCGGGGAGACAGACGTGGCTACACCTTC. Translated: CARGDRRGYTF.

This clone has only a few counts. This sequence joins TRBV2 and TRBJ1-1, with D possibly being TRBD1 (5 bases). V dropped 5 bases and J dropped 2 bases, with 9 bases sitting between them. Per the germline V gene, CDR1 is SNHLY and CDR2 is FYNNEI. The CDR3 length is 13 residues. CDR3 sequence reads: CASSIQGNTEAFF. The CDR3 DNA is TGTGCCAGCAGTATTCAGGGAAACACTGAAGCTTTCTTT.

The chain combines TRBV5-4 with TRBJ2-1; D uncertain. Trimming cost V 3 bases and J 9 bases, with 13 bases left between them. The CDR3 length is 13 residues. The germline gives CDR1 SGHNT, CDR2 YYREEE (reference sequence). The CDR3 here is CASSSPWVTEQFF. The CDR3 DNA reads as TGTGCCAGCAGCTCCCCGTGGGTGACTGAGCAGTTCTTC.

The V gene is TRBV28, the J gene TRBJ2-7, with D maybe TRBD1 (6 bases). Germline assignment: CDR1 MDHEN and CDR2 SYDVKM. The CDR3 runs to 11 residues. V lost 8 bases and J lost 6, with 11 bases in between. The CDR3 DNA reads TGTGCCAGCGGGGCAGGGGCCGAGCAGTACGTC. It encodes CASGAGAEQYV.

The V and J genes are TRBV2 and TRBJ1-2; tentative D call: TRBD1 (6 bases). Germline V gives CDR1 SNHLY, CDR2 FYNNEI. Trimming removed 5 bases at V and 4 bases at J, with 14 bases between. The CDR3 totals 14 residues. CDR3 sequence reads: CASSQGDRPYGYTF. Written as DNA, the CDR3 is TGTGCCAGCAGTCAAGGAGACAGGCCCTATGGCTACACCTTC.

This sequence joins TRBV30 and TRBJ2-7, with 8 bases fitting TRBD2. Germline CDR1 GTSNPN, CDR2 SVGIG (reference sequence). The CDR3 length is 13 residues. V gave up 0 bases and J gave up 4 bases; unmatched junction bases: 2. CDR3 region: CAWSVGGRYEQYF. The DNA of the CDR3 is TGTGCCTGGAGTGTGGGCGGGAGGTACGAGCAGTACTTC.

The V and J genes are TRBV6-6 and TRBJ1-3, with D hard to call. This CDR3 comprises 16 residues. Per germline, CDR1 MNHNY and CDR2 SVGAGI (reference sequence). Trimming left V 2 bases short and J 0 bases short, with 11 bases between. The CDR3 protein is CASSYEDGSSGNTIYF. CDR3 DNA: TGTGCCAGCAGTTACGAGGACGGGAGCTCTGGAAACACCATATATTTT.

The rearrangement links TRBV7-6 to TRBJ1-6, with D possibly TRBD1 on 6 matching bases. Germline V CDR1 and CDR2: SGHVS, FNYEAQ. The CDR3 covers 15 residues. V was clipped by 5 bases and J by 6 bases, with 14 bases between them. The CDR3 spells CASSAYRAANSPLHF. CDR3 nucleotides: TGTGCCAGCAGCGCATACAGGGCTGCTAATTCACCCCTCCACTTT. Full variable domain (rest looked up from reference TRBV7-6 and TRBJ1-6): GAGVSQSPRYKVTKRGQDVALRCDPISGHVSLYWYRQALGQGPEFLTYFNYEAQQDKSGLPNDRFSAERPEGSISTLTIQRTEQRDSAMYRCASSAYRAANSPLHFGNGTRLTVT.

The chain employs TRBV30 and TRBJ1-2; possible D gene TRBD1, 6 bases. Deletions cut 5 bases from V and 8 bases from J, with 12 bases between. There are 11 residues in the CDR3. Germline V gene data show CDR1 as GTSNPN and CDR2 as SVGIG (reference sequence). The CDR3 bases are TGTGCCTGGGACAGGACAACCGGCTACACCTTC. The encoded protein is CAWDRTTGYTF. Drawing the rest from reference TRBV30 and TRBJ1-2, the complete variable domain is SQTIHQWPATLVQPVGSPLSLECTVEGTSNPNLYWYRQAAGRGLQLLFYSVGIGQISSEVPQNLSASRPQDRQFILSSKKLLLSDSGFYLCAWDRTTGYTFGSGTRLTVV.

For this clone: This sample includes further DNA sequences coding for the same CDR3. The chain couples TRBV19 to TRBJ2-2, with TRBD1 as a possible D gene (5 bases). The CDR3 is made up of 15 amino acids. Germline lookup yields CDR1 LNHDA and CDR2 SQIVND (reference sequence). Trimming removed 6 bases from V and 4 bases from J, with 15 bases in between. In DNA form, the CDR3 reads TGTGCCAGTAGCTCCAAAGACAGATTCACCGGGGAGCTGTTTTTT. Translation gives CASSSKDRFTGELFF.

The chain is built from TRBV5-4 and TRBJ2-2; D is tentatively TRBD1 or TRBD2 (5 bases each). This CDR3 comprises 16 residues. V was clipped by 4 bases and J by 1 base, with 14 bases between them. Per germline, CDR1 SGHNT and CDR2 YYREEE (reference sequence). This CDR3 is CASSGPGRRNTGELFF. In DNA, the CDR3 is TGTGCCAGCAGCGGACCGGGACGCAGGAACACCGGGGAGCTGTTTTTT. The full variable domain, completed using reference TRBV5-4 and TRBJ2-2, is ETGVTQSPTHLIKTRGQQVTLRCSSQSGHNTVSWYQQALGQGPQFIFQYYREEENGRGNFPPRFSGLQFPNYSSELNVNALELDDSALYLCASSGPGRRNTGELFFGEGSRLTVL.

The rearrangement joins TRBV6-5 to TRBJ1-2; D gene unclear. This CDR3 region has 15 residues. CDR1 is MNHEY, CDR2 SVGAGI, per germline. V dropped 4 bases and J dropped 0 bases, with 12 bases sitting between them. CDR3 in amino acids: CASSSPGEANYGYTF. The CDR3 coding sequence is TGTGCCAGCAGTTCTCCCGGAGAAGCTAACTATGGCTACACCTTC.

The chain links TRBV6-6 to TRBJ1-5, with 9 bases matching TRBD1. The CDR3 is 14 amino acids. The junction had 7 bases not matched to a gene; V was cut back by 6 bases and J by 7 bases. Germline V gene data show CDR1 as MNHNY and CDR2 as SVGAGI (reference sequence). Written as DNA, the CDR3 is TGTGCCAGCAGGGATACAGGGGGCGGACAGCCCCAGCATTTT. This encodes CASRDTGGGQPQHF.

V and J are TRBV30 and TRBJ2-7, with a weak D call TRBD1 (5 bases). The CDR3 has 13 residues. Trimming pared 2 bases from V and 3 bases from J, leaving 11 bases between. The germline V gene encodes CDR1 GTSNPN and CDR2 SVGIG (reference sequence). CDR3 DNA: TGTGCCTGGAGTATGAGGACACTCTACGAGCAGTACTTC. Translated, it gives CAWSMRTLYEQYF.

The rearrangement links TRBV5-6 to TRBJ1-4; D not resolved. CDR3 size: 15 residues. CDR1 and CDR2 (germline): SGHDT, YYEEEE. The germline V and J ends were trimmed by 4 bases and 7 bases, with 17 bases remaining between them. The CDR3 sequence: CASSVHRGSSEKLFF. The CDR3 DNA follows: TGTGCCAGCAGCGTTCACCGGGGTTCTAGTGAAAAACTGTTTTTT.

The rearrangement joins TRBV5-6 to TRBJ1-1; perhaps TRBD1 as D (6 bases). CDR3 length: 15 amino acids. Germline V lookup: CDR1 SGHDT, CDR2 YYEEEE. The V gene lost 4 bases and the J gene lost 4 bases, with 17 bases spanning the gap. In DNA, the CDR3 is TGTGCCAGCAGCCCCACAGGGAGGAGGTTCACTGAAGCTTTCTTT. Encoded protein: CASSPTGRRFTEAFF.

The chain couples TRBV5-4 to TRBJ1-2; D is possibly TRBD1 (5 bases). The length of the CDR3 is 15 residues. Trimming stripped 5 bases from V and 4 bases from J, with 18 bases between. The germline V gene has CDR1 SGHNT and CDR2 YYREEE (reference sequence). CDR3 residues: CASRPGTDRFYGYTF. The CDR3 DNA reads as TGTGCCAGCAGGCCCGGGACTGATAGATTCTATGGCTACACCTTC. The whole variable domain, filled in from reference TRBV5-4 and TRBJ1-2, reads ETGVTQSPTHLIKTRGQQVTLRCSSQSGHNTVSWYQQALGQGPQFIFQYYREEENGRGNFPPRFSGLQFPNYSSELNVNALELDDSALYLCASRPGTDRFYGYTFGSGTRLTVV.

The J gene is TRBJ1-2, the V gene TRBV28; no clear D gene. Germline V gene sequence: CDR1 MDHEN, CDR2 SYDVKM. This CDR3 region has 15 residues. Deletions cut 8 bases from V and 1 base from J, with 17 bases between. For the CDR3, the DNA is TGTGCCAGCTTACCCAGAGGCCGGAATAACTATGGCTACACCTTC. As protein: CASLPRGRNNYGYTF.

This sequence joins TRBV9 and TRBJ1-1; 7 nucleotides align to TRBD1. CDR3 length equals 15 residues. Germline V CDR1 and CDR2: SGDLS, YYNGEE. V lost 3 bases, J lost 3 bases, and 8 bases stayed unmatched. The chain's CDR3 is CASSAGTGVDTEAFF. The CDR3 DNA follows: TGTGCCAGCAGCGCCGGTACAGGGGTGGACACTGAAGCTTTCTTT.

The chain joins TRBV5-1 to TRBJ2-7; weak D call: TRBD1 (5 bases). The CDR3 is 12 residues long. Germline CDR1 is SGHRS and CDR2 is YFSETQ. The V and J ends lost 5 bases and 3 bases respectively, with 9 bases between them. The CDR3 here is CASRGQGYEQYF. Written as DNA, the CDR3 is TGCGCCAGCAGAGGCCAGGGCTACGAGCAGTACTTC.

The chain couples TRBV6-5 to TRBJ2-2; 7 bases are shared with TRBD2. The V gene's germline CDR1 is MNHEY and CDR2 SVGAGI. The CDR3 has 16 residues. J gave up 1 base and V 4 bases, and 6 bases lay outside the gene matches. The CDR3 DNA reads as TGTGCCAGCAGTTTTTGGGGAGGGGAGAACACCGGGGAGCTGTTTTTT. Protein sequence: CASSFWGGENTGELFF.

This chain connects TRBV6-5 to TRBJ1-1; D not resolved. Trimming pared 6 bases from V and 0 bases from J, leaving 11 bases between. This CDR3 contains 14 residues. CDR1 MNHEY and CDR2 SVGAGI come from the germline V gene. CDR3 residues: CASRPGWVNTEAFF. The CDR3 nucleotides read TGTGCCAGCAGACCTGGCTGGGTGAACACTGAAGCTTTCTTT.

V gene TRBV10-1 combines with J gene TRBJ2-5, with D perhaps assigned TRBD1 or TRBD2 (6 bases each). Germline V CDR1 and CDR2: WNHNN, SYGVQD (reference sequence). The CDR3 totals 13 residues. Trimming removed 4 bases from V and 4 bases from J, with 10 bases in between. The CDR3: CASSVGGRETQYF. CDR3 bases: TGCGCCAGCAGTGTGGGGGGCCGAGAGACCCAGTACTTC.